Detailed here is one T cell receptor beta chain. Many counts were recorded for this clonotype. Its binding antigen is unknown. No base-level quality is on record; no much larger clone is a single base apart. This sample is part of a study of T cells in Graves' hyperthyroidism and ophthalmopathy (dated by TCRdb to between 2018 and 2021). The study in broad terms: Peripheral blood was collected at initial diagnosis, before any treatment. A discovery cohort of roughly 100 patients, roughly 43 with Graves' ophthalmopathy and fewer than 65 with stable Graves' hyperthyroidism, was used to find distinguishing TCR V-J signatures. Prospective prediction of ophthalmopathy was tested in an independent validation cohort consisting of 18 hyperthyroidism patients and 17 patients who later progressed to ophthalmopathy. For training and testing, the 100 or so patients in the discovery cohort were randomly divided in a 7:3 ratio. The study also compared thyroid tissue and blood T-cell repertoires from a handful of Graves' hyperthyroidism patients. Once sampling was done, hyperthyroidism patients were given methimazole at a starting dose of 30 mg daily, whereas ophthalmopathy patients were given high-dose intravenous methylprednisolone. The paper reports TCR Vbeta CDR3 sequencing of approximately 140 peripheral blood samples: 40 or so ophthalmopathy, around 80 hyperthyroidism and around 17 progressor patients.

A patient counted as having stable Graves' hyperthyroidism if no progression to ophthalmopathy occurred over 18 months of follow-up. The hyperthyroidism patients were between 18 and 65 years old and newly diagnosed, with a disease duration of less than 2 months. Any patient with an uncontrolled infection, another autoimmune disease, pregnancy or lactation was excluded. Diagnoses were established on the basis of clinical symptoms, serum thyroxine and TRAb, thyroid ultrasound, and orbital computed tomography. PBMCs were isolated from approximately 10 ml of fresh peripheral blood by Ficoll-Paque density gradient centrifugation. Total RNA was extracted with Trizol reagent, and quality was checked on an Agilent 2100 Bioanalyzer. Overall study results and their limits: Sample size was not statistically predetermined, and blinding of investigators to group allocation was not performed. A model built on a 13 V-J signature distinguished ophthalmopathy from stable hyperthyroidism, reaching 87.88% sensitivity and 81.08% specificity in cross-validation and 80%/75% in testing. Most expanded thyroid clonotypes (frequency above 0.001) were also found in blood, which suggests that blood repertoires may mirror thyroid immune responses. In validation, the model predicted progression to ophthalmopathy with approximately 71% sensitivity and less than 80% specificity, a median of around six months before onset.

Amplification of TCR beta CDR3 regions was carried out from RNA transcripts. The first round of RT-PCR for the TCR CDR3 was performed with the HTBI primer set and the Qiagen OneStep RT-PCR kit. The libraries were constructed in a second round of multiplex PCR and then size-selected and purified. Sequencing of the libraries was done on an Illumina HiSeq2000 using paired-end 100 bp reads. The paper's data handling went like this. SOAPnuke was used to process the raw data, with reads discarded if the reads contained adapters or uncalled bases, had a mean Phred below 15, or lacked an exact constant-primer or identifier match. High-quality paired reads were merged with COPE v1.2.5, and unique nucleotide sequences were defined as clonotypes. Clonotypes were aligned to IMGT TRBV, TRBD and TRBJ reference segments using MiTCR v1.1. Only V-J combinations with frequency above 0.0001, covering about 99% of repertoires, were analysed. The TCS score was defined as F50 (clonal expansion) divided by E x V (chaos), with BLOSUM62-based TCRdist calculated between CDR3 peptides within each V-J. Welch's t-statistics and random forest reduced 500 to 550 V-J features to some 14, which were used in a naive Bayes classifier (R e1071). TCRdb itself trimmed the public reads at Q25 with fastp, ran MiXCR and retained productive beta chains. Rows with a matching CDR3 protein are joined into one entry that keeps the most common DNA and genes. TCRdb assigned the V and J calls; the authors' analysis was not used. The sample table records 400,000 to 600,000 distinct CDR3 sequences; less than 25% of these occur just once. The ten largest clones capture about a quarter of the sample.

The sample was blood. The TCR comes from a man between 18 and 35 years old with Graves' hyperthyroidism.

CDR3 region: CASGTPGIYGYTF. The DNA reads TGTGCTAGTGGTACCCCAGGGATCTATGGCTACACCTTC. The chain joins TRBV12-5 to TRBJ1-2, with TRBD1 tentatively as D gene (5 bases match). V is cut by 5 bases and J by 4 bases, and the space between the germline ends is 11 bases. The CDR3 numbers 13 residues from cysteine through phenylalanine. Left in the record is the CDR3 DNA by itself, 39 bases read in frame from the first base. CDR1 and CDR2, per the germline V gene, are LGHNT and FRNRAP.